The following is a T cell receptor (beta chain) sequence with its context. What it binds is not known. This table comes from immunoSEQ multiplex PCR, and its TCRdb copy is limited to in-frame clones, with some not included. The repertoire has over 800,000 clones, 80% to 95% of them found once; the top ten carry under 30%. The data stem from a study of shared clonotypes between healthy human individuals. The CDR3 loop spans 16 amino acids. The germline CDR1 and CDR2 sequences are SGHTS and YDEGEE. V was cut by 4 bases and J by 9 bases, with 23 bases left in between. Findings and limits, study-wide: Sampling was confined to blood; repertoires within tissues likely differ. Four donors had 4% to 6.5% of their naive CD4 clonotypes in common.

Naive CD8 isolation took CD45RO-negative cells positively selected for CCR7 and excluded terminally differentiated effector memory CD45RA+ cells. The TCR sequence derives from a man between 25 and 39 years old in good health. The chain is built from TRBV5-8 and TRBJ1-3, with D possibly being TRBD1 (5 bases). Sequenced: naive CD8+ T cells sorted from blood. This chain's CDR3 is CASSTDPRDGRGTIYF. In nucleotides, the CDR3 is TGTGCCAGCAGCACAGACCCCCGGGACGGCCGCGGCACCATATATTTT.